One T cell receptor (beta chain) is described in this entry. Its antigen is unknown. Expressed TCRB transcripts were sequenced, since all the RNA that had been isolated was reverse transcribed. The data were produced by immunoSEQ multiplex PCR, yet TCRdb's version contains in-frame clones alone and is incomplete. Of some 150,000 clones in the sample, 48% were seen once. Germline values: CDR1 MNHNS, CDR2 SASEGT. V was pared by 4 bases and J by 2 bases, with 3 bases of the junction left unmatched. CDR3 length: 15 residues. This specimen comes from a study of beta chain features in type 1 diabetes. At the level of the study: In all, 85 million to 130 million sorted cells from all samples were analyzed. Whole-study results and caveats: It was not settled here whether HLA type affects TCRB rearrangement.

The source of this sequence is a man younger than 30 in good health. The rearrangement links TRBV6-1 to TRBJ2-5, with TRBD1 matching 11 bases. The specimen was Tregs from blood. CDR3 protein: CASSARDRGQETQYF. The DNA of the CDR3 is TGTGCCAGCAGTGCCCGGGACAGGGGGCAAGAGACCCAGTACTTC.